These T cell receptor beta chains were read from a single sample in a study of PD-L1 blockade in urothelial cancer. Clones were sequenced by immunoSEQ multiplex PCR, and TCRdb holds only the in-frame ones, with some missing. The profile covers 60,000 to 75,000 clones, with roughly 84% appearing a single time and around a tenth taken by the ten largest. This material consisted of PBMCs, taken around atezolizumab (anti-PD-L1) treatment. These receptors originate from a woman in her seventies with urothelial cancer. CDR3s include the opening cysteine and the closing phenylalanine or tryptophan. The D gene is left open where the match is weak. Clone size is stated in some rows and not others, as once, few, many or a class when expanded.

j_call clone_size v_call d_call cdr3_aa cdr3_nt
TRBJ1-5 . TRBV7-2 . CASSSVPAGYSNQPQHF TGTGCCAGCAGCTCCGTCCCCGCAGGGTATAGCAATCAGCCCCAGCATTTT
TRBJ1-1 . TRBV7-2 . CASSLNRVNTEAFF TGTGCCAGCAGCTTAAACAGGGTGAACACTGAAGCTTTCTTT
TRBJ2-1 . TRBV11-2 TRBD2 CASSVGTSGLLAQFF TGTGCCAGCAGCGTTGGGACTAGCGGACTATTGGCGCAGTTCTTC
TRBJ1-2 . TRBV6-6 TRBD1 CASSYDRDYGYTF TGTGCCAGCAGTTACGACAGGGACTATGGCTACACCTTC
TRBJ2-1 . TRBV11-3 . CASSPYGTVNNEQFF TGTGCCAGCAGCCCGTATGGGACTGTCAACAATGAGCAGTTCTTC
TRBJ2-1 . TRBV30 TRBD1 CAWSGGQGASYNEQFF TGTGCCTGGAGTGGGGGACAGGGGGCTTCCTACAATGAGCAGTTCTTC
TRBJ1-3 . TRBV28 . CASSIQGTVLSGNTIYF TGTGCCAGCAGTATACAGGGCACCGTCTTGTCTGGAAACACCATATATTTT
TRBJ1-5 . TRBV10-3 . CAISESGSSNQPQHF TGTGCCATCAGTGAGTCGGGGAGTAGCAATCAGCCCCAGCATTTT
TRBJ2-1 . TRBV19 TRBD2 CASTKGTSGNNEQFF TGTGCCAGTACTAAGGGGACTAGCGGCAACAATGAGCAGTTCTTC
TRBJ2-1 once TRBV5-1 TRBD2 CASSLAPGGSGNEQFF TGCGCCAGCAGCTTGGCCCCGGGAGGGTCCGGAAATGAGCAGTTCTTC
TRBJ1-3 . TRBV9 . CASSTDSSGNTIYF TGTGCCAGCAGCACAGACAGCTCTGGAAACACCATATATTTT
TRBJ2-7 . TRBV6-6 TRBD2 CASRAGTSGRAQEQYF TGTGCCAGCAGGGCCGGGACTAGCGGGAGGGCCCAAGAGCAGTACTTC
TRBJ2-1 . TRBV11-2 . CASSLDGVGGRIWEQFF TGTGCCAGCAGCTTAGACGGGGTGGGGGGACGTATCTGGGAGCAGTTCTTC
TRBJ2-7 . TRBV28 TRBD1 CASSLGSGGSSEQYF TGTGCCAGCAGTTTAGGTTCAGGGGGTTCCTCCGAGCAGTACTTC
TRBJ2-7 once TRBV30 TRBD2 CAWSASGLAGYEQYF TGTGCCTGGAGCGCCTCGGGACTAGCGGGCTACGAGCAGTACTTC
TRBJ2-7 . TRBV7-3 TRBD2 CASSTKGLAKSSYEQYF TGTGCCAGCAGCACTAAAGGACTAGCGAAGAGCTCCTACGAGCAGTACTTC
TRBJ2-1 . TRBV5-1 . CASSFGGTAYNEQFF TGCGCCAGCAGCTTTGGGGGGACTGCCTACAATGAGCAGTTCTTC
TRBJ1-1 . TRBV28 TRBD1 CASSLFTGGVAEAFF TGTGCCAGCAGTTTGTTCACAGGGGGCGTCGCTGAAGCTTTCTTT
TRBJ2-4 . TRBV30 TRBD1 CAWSSRRQGDIQYF TGTGCCTGGAGTTCGAGGAGACAGGGGGACATTCAGTACTTC
TRBJ2-3 . TRBV10-3 . CAISQEPTDTQYF TGTGCCATCAGTCAGGAACCCACAGATACGCAGTATTTT
TRBJ1-2 . TRBV6-5 . CASSRTDSGGYTF TGTGCCAGCAGCCGGACAGACTCGGGTGGCTACACCTTC
TRBJ2-5 . TRBV10-2 TRBD1 CASRDRGMGETQYF TGCGCCAGCAGGGACAGGGGCATGGGGGAGACCCAGTACTTC
TRBJ2-5 . TRBV5-1 . CASSSRPQETQYF TGCGCCAGCAGCTCTAGGCCTCAAGAGACCCAGTACTTC
TRBJ1-6 . TRBV9 TRBD1 CASSVGQGNSPLHF TGTGCCAGCAGCGTGGGACAGGGTAATTCACCCCTCCACTTT
TRBJ2-1 . TRBV28 TRBD2 CASSLAGGRNEQFF TGTGCCAGCAGTTTAGCGGGAGGTCGGAATGAGCAGTTCTTC
TRBJ2-7 . TRBV7-2 . CASSWDLGHEQYF TGTGCCAGCAGCTGGGACTTGGGGCACGAGCAGTACTTC
TRBJ1-2 once TRBV5-1 TRBD1 CASSLSGTGVYGYTF TGCGCCAGCAGCTTGTCCGGGACAGGAGTCTATGGCTACACCTTC
TRBJ2-1 . TRBV2 . CASSVGRRYSSYNEQFF TGTGCCAGCAGTGTGGGCCGGCGTTACAGCTCCTACAATGAGCAGTTCTTC
TRBJ2-5 . TRBV20-1 . CSATTQETQYF TGCAGTGCTACTACTCAAGAGACCCAGTACTTC
TRBJ1-2 few TRBV7-9 TRBD1 CASSSGTGSGYTF TGTGCCAGCAGCTCCGGGACAGGGAGTGGCTACACCTTC
TRBJ1-5 . TRBV19 TRBD1 CASSIQDRGDPPQHF TGTGCCAGTAGTATCCAGGACAGGGGTGATCCGCCCCAGCATTTT
TRBJ2-5 . TRBV5-1 . CASSQDGRGLETQYF TGCGCCAGCAGCCAGGACGGCAGGGGCTTGGAGACCCAGTACTTC
TRBJ1-2 . TRBV7-9 TRBD1 CASSSDREVRGYTF TGTGCCAGCAGCTCGGACAGGGAGGTACGGGGCTACACCTTC
TRBJ1-2 . TRBV30 . CAWRGGRSYGYTF TGTGCCTGGAGGGGAGGACGGAGCTATGGCTACACCTTC
TRBJ1-2 . TRBV11-2 . CASSLGSFYGYTF TGTGCCAGCAGCTTAGGAAGCTTCTATGGCTACACCTTC
TRBJ1-2 . TRBV10-1 TRBD1 CASRKTGFNYGYTF TGCGCCAGCCGCAAGACAGGGTTTAACTATGGCTACACCTTC
TRBJ2-3 . TRBV6-1 TRBD1 CASRWTGGADTQYF TGTGCCAGCAGGTGGACAGGGGGCGCAGATACGCAGTATTTT